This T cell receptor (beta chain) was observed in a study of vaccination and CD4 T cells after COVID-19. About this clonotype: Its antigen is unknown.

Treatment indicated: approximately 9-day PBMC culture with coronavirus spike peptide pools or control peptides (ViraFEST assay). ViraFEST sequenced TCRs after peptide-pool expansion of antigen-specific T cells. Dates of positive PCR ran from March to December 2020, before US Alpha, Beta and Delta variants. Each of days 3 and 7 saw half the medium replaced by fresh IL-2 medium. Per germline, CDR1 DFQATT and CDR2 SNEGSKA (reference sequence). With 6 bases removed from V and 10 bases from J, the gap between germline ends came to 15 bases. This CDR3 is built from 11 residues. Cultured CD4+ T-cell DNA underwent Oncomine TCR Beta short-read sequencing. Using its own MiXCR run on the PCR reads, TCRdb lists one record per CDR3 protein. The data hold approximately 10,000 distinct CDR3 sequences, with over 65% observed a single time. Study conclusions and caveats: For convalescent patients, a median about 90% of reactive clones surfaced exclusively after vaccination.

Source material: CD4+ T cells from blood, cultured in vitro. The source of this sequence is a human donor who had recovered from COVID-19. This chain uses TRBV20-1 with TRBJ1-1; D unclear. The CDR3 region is CSAIKDGSAFF. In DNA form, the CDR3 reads TGCAGTGCCATAAAGGACGGTTCAGCTTTCTTT.